This TCR beta chain is from a study of cytomegalovirus exposure and HLA in healthy donors. As for the study in general: The Caucasian-associated ancestry cluster held roughly 78% of 300 to 450 genotyped donors.

PCR amplification relied on 60 Vbeta primers (plus 13 Jbeta primers). The method was immunoSEQ multiplex PCR; TCRdb's version includes in-frame clones alone and lacks a portion of them. The sample has around 230,000 clones; roughly 80% are singletons. The CDR3 spans 16 residues. From germline, CDR1 is MNHEY and CDR2 SVGAGI. Trimming stripped 2 bases from V and 7 bases from J, with 18 bases between. Findings of the study overall: Later work found that TCR association rates differed between HLA loci; DRB1 had the most and HLA-C the fewest. A later analysis, which compared TCR beta chains of equal frequency, found the HLA-associated ones more clonally expanded. Analyzed later, most CMV-associated TCR beta chains appeared HLA-restricted.

About this clone itself: Its antigen is as yet unknown.

Sequenced material: PBMCs. This chain joins TRBV6-5 and TRBJ2-1; weak D call: TRBD2 (5 bases). The sequence derives from a man aged 40-49 years in good health and CMV-seropositive. The CDR3 region is CASSYDRDQLRNEQFF. For the CDR3, the DNA is TGTGCCAGCAGTTACGACCGGGATCAGCTTAGGAATGAGCAGTTCTTC.